The T cell receptor (beta chain) described here comes from a study of Tregs in tolerant kidney transplant recipients. Study at large: Related graft donors supplied nonmyeloablative bone marrow transplants, and mixed chimerism was transient. Overall study results and limits: Some patients' samples used different primers over time, so nucleotide sequences weren't comparable. No direct test of biological reproducibility was done here.

Of note for this clone: Its antigen is not identified. The read comes to an end 3 residues before the CDR3 does, leaving the germline J gene to fill in the end.

Germline V gene lookup returns CDR1 SGHRS and CDR2 YFSETQ. The V and J ends lost 5 bases and 2 bases respectively, with 15 bases between them. The length of the CDR3 is 15 residues. Sequenced by immunoSEQ multiplex PCR; TCRdb stores in-frame clones only, minus some. This sample's table has about 52,000 clones. Unstimulated Tregs (CD4+CD25+CD127-) and CD4+CD25- non-Tregs were sorted from PBMCs. The sequence was obtained from a human donor who received a combined kidney and bone marrow transplant. The chain combines TRBV5-1 with TRBJ2-3; the D gene is possibly TRBD1 (5 bases). The material sequenced was CD4+ T cells from blood, taken before the transplant. The covered CDR3 bases are TGCGCCAGCAGACTCGACAGTACTTCCACAGATACG. Amino acid sequence: CASRLDSTSTDT. The full CDR3 sequence reads CASRLDSTSTDTQYF.